A single sample gave rise to the 9 T cell receptor beta chains below, sequenced in a study of graft-versus-host responses after intestinal transplantation (dated by TCRdb to 2020 to 2023). The library was built by means of the immunoSEQ multiplex PCR assay. Not all clones reach the TCRdb copy of this immuneACCESS table, which keeps in-frame sequences only. Checked studies attribute under half of the gap to unresolved V genes and leave the rest unexplained. In all, the sample holds 21,000 or so clones, and over 80% of those were seen once. Of the sample, around two fifths falls within the top ten clones. Sequencing used PBMCs, obtained around 37 weeks after intestinal transplant. These receptors all stem from a human patient who received an intestinal transplant, so some T cells may come from the graft donor.

The chain links TRBV2 to TRBJ2-7, with 11 positions matching TRBD2. The CDR3 has 17 amino acids. V dropped 6 bases and J dropped 5; count of bases not matched to a gene: 15. Germline V gives CDR1 SNHLY, CDR2 FYNNEI. CDR3 sequence reads: CASSSRLAGGPENEQYF. The DNA of the CDR3 is TGTGCCAGCAGCAGCCGTCTAGCGGGAGGACCGGAGAACGAGCAGTACTTC.

CDR3 protein: CASVSGTSGRNEQFF. The DNA of the CDR3 is TGTGCTAGTGTTTCCGGGACTAGCGGTCGCAATGAGCAGTTCTTC. The chain joins TRBV12-5 to TRBJ2-1; 11 nucleotides align to TRBD2. Germline V gives CDR1 LGHNT, CDR2 FRNRAP. The CDR3 length is 15 residues. The V segment lost 7 bases and the J segment 6 bases; nucleotides outside the gene matches: 8.

V usage is TRBV15 and J usage is TRBJ2-7; D may be TRBD1 (5 bases). With 0 bases removed from V and 4 bases from J, the gap between germline ends came to 7 bases. The CDR3 runs to 13 residues. Germline CDR1 is LNHNV and CDR2 is YYDKDF (reference sequence). The CDR3 region is CATSRDRQYEQYF. CDR3 bases: TGTGCCACCAGCAGAGATCGACAGTACGAGCAGTACTTC. The variable domain in full, with the rest retrieved from reference TRBV15 and TRBJ2-7, is DAMVIQNPRYQVTQFGKPVTLSCSQTLNHNVMYWYQQKSSQAPKLLFHYYDKDFNNEADTPDNFQSRRPNTSFCFLDIRSPGLGDTAMYLCATSRDRQYEQYFGPGTRLTVT.

The chain carries TRBV4-2 and TRBJ2-1; D gene ambiguous. The CDR3 length is 14 residues. CDR1 and CDR2 from the germline V gene are LGHNA and YNFKEQ. Between the trimmed V and J ends, which lost 2 bases and 6 bases, there was a span of 11 bases. For the CDR3, the DNA is TGTGCCAGCAGCCAATCGGACCGTTTCAATGAGCAGTTCTTC. This sequence encodes CASSQSDRFNEQFF.

This clone was counted once. V usage is TRBV7-3 and J usage is TRBJ2-7; D possibly corresponds to TRBD2 (6 bases). Germline CDR1 is SGHTA and CDR2 is FQGTGA. V lost 4 bases and J lost 6, with 16 bases in between. CDR3 size: 14 residues. DNA for the CDR3: TGTGCCAGCAGCTCCCGGGACTGCATTGGCGAGCAGTACTTC. Protein product: CASSSRDCIGEQYF.

This chain connects TRBV27 to TRBJ2-7, with 8 bases lining up with TRBD2. The junction had 21 bases not matched to a gene; V was cut back by 5 bases and J by 3 bases. The germline gives CDR1 MNHEY, CDR2 SMNVEV (reference sequence). The CDR3 length is 19 residues. In DNA form, the CDR3 reads TGTGCCAGCAGTCTAAGGCCGGCCTCCGGAACTAGCGGAGGCTACGAGCAGTACTTC. Protein product: CASSLRPASGTSGGYEQYF.

The CDR3 is CASSQQGLGDTEAFF. The CDR3 coding sequence is TGCGCCAGCAGCCAACAGGGGCTGGGGGACACTGAAGCTTTCTTT. The gene calls are TRBV5-1 and TRBJ1-1; 7 positions agree with TRBD1. V lost 4 bases to trimming and J lost 3 bases; unmatched junction nucleotides: 9. The V gene's germline CDR1 is SGHRS and CDR2 YFSETQ. There are 15 residues in the CDR3.

The V gene is TRBV29-1, the J gene TRBJ2-2, with D perhaps TRBD1 (6 bases). The CDR3 is 14 residues long. Per the germline V gene, CDR1 is SQVTM and CDR2 is ANQGSEA. Trimming stripped 7 bases from V and 0 bases from J, with 12 bases between. The CDR3 DNA reads as TGCAGCGCCCGAGGGGGTACGAACACCGGGGAGCTGTTTTTT. Translating it yields CSARGGTNTGELFF.

The chain couples TRBV5-1 to TRBJ1-6, with 10 bases lining up with TRBD1. This CDR3 is built from 15 residues. Looked up from germline, CDR1 is SGHRS and CDR2 is YFSETQ. J lost 10 bases, V lost 0 bases, and 4 bases had no gene match. CDR3: CASSLAGTGESPLHF. CDR3 DNA sequence: TGCGCCAGCAGCTTGGCCGGGACAGGGGAATCACCCCTCCACTTT.